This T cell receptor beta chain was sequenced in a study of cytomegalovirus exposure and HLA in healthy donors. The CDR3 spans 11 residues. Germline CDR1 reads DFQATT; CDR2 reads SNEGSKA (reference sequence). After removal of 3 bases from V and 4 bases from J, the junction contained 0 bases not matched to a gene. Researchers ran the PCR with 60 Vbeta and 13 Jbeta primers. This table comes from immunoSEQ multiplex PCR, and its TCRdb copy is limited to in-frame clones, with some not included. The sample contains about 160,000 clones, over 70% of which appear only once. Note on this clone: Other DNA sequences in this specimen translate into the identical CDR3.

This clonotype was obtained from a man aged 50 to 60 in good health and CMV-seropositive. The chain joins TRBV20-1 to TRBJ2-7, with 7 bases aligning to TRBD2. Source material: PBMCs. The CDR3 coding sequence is TGCAGTGCTAGCGGGGGGTACGAGCAGTACTTC. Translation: CSASGGYEQYF.